These T cell receptor beta chains were read from a single sample in a study of blood T cell repertoires in COVID-19. Assay: immunoSEQ multiplex PCR; the TCRdb copy retains only in-frame clones and omits some. The sample includes a few hundred thousand clones, roughly 80% of them seen just once. Sequencing input: peripheral blood. The source is a man aged 30 to 45 with active or convalescent COVID-19. Each CDR3 is given with its conserved first and last residue. The D gene is left open where the match is weak. Clone size is given for some rows only: seen once, a few or many times, or a class if the clone is expanded.

v_call: TRBV12-3/TRBV12-4
clone_size: NA
j_call: TRBJ1-2
d_call: NA
cdr3_nt: TGTGCCAGCAGTCTCCTGGGGGAGGGTGGCTACACCTTC
cdr3_aa: CASSLLGEGGYTF

v_call: TRBV10-2
clone_size: few
j_call: TRBJ1-5
d_call: NA
cdr3_nt: TGCGCCAGCAGTGAGTTGGCGGGAGTGAATCCCCAGCATTTT
cdr3_aa: CASSELAGVNPQHF

v_call: TRBV3-1/TRBV3-2
clone_size: NA
j_call: TRBJ2-1
d_call: TRBD2
cdr3_nt: TGTGCCAGCAGCCGACTAGCCTTCATCTCCTACAATGAGCAGTTCTTC
cdr3_aa: CASSRLAFISYNEQFF

v_call: TRBV19
clone_size: NA
j_call: TRBJ1-1
d_call: NA
cdr3_nt: TGTGCCAGTAGTATTGTAGGGGTCCCCACTGAAGCTTTCTTT
cdr3_aa: CASSIVGVPTEAFF

v_call: TRBV30
clone_size: once
j_call: TRBJ1-2
d_call: TRBD1
cdr3_nt: TGTGCCTGGAGCCAGGGGGCGAGCGGCTACACCTTC
cdr3_aa: CAWSQGASGYTF

v_call: TRBV30
clone_size: NA
j_call: TRBJ1-2
d_call: TRBD1
cdr3_nt: TGTGCCTGCCCGGGACAGGGGGCTGGGGGCTACACCTTC
cdr3_aa: CACPGQGAGGYTF

v_call: TRBV6-6
clone_size: NA
j_call: TRBJ1-1
d_call: TRBD1
cdr3_nt: TGTGCCAGCAGTCGGACAGGGGTGGAGACTGAAGCTTTCTTT
cdr3_aa: CASSRTGVETEAFF

v_call: TRBV5-6
clone_size: NA
j_call: TRBJ1-1
d_call: NA
cdr3_nt: TGTGCCAGCAGCTTGAGGAGGGTCACTGAAGCTTTCTTT
cdr3_aa: CASSLRRVTEAFF

v_call: TRBV3-1/TRBV3-2
clone_size: NA
j_call: TRBJ2-5
d_call: TRBD1
cdr3_nt: TGTGCCAGCAGAGGGACAGGGGTTTATGAAGAGACCCAGTACTTC
cdr3_aa: CASRGTGVYEETQYF

v_call: TRBV5-1
clone_size: NA
j_call: TRBJ2-2
d_call: NA
cdr3_nt: TGCGCCAGCAGCGGGAGATTGGTGGACACCGGGGAGCTGTTTTTT
cdr3_aa: CASSGRLVDTGELFF

v_call: TRBV7-7
clone_size: NA
j_call: TRBJ2-5
d_call: TRBD2
cdr3_nt: TGTGCCAGCAGCTTAACTAGCGGGGTGGGGGAGACCCAGTACTTC
cdr3_aa: CASSLTSGVGETQYF

v_call: TRBV27
clone_size: NA
j_call: TRBJ1-4
d_call: NA
cdr3_nt: TGTGCCAGCGCCGACAGATTTAATGAAAAACTGTTTTTT
cdr3_aa: CASADRFNEKLFF

v_call: TRBV7-9
clone_size: few
j_call: TRBJ1-6
d_call: NA
cdr3_nt: TGTGCCGGAGGACGGGGGTATAATTCACCCCTCCACTTT
cdr3_aa: CAGGRGYNSPLHF

v_call: TRBV19
clone_size: NA
j_call: TRBJ2-7
d_call: NA
cdr3_nt: TGTGCCAGTAGTGTCAGGGGTCACGAGCAGTACTTC
cdr3_aa: CASSVRGHEQYF

v_call: TRBV4-3
clone_size: NA
j_call: TRBJ1-5
d_call: TRBD1
cdr3_nt: TGCGCCAGCAGCCAAGCGACGACAGGGGGAAGCAATCAGCCCCAGCATTTT
cdr3_aa: CASSQATTGGSNQPQHF

v_call: TRBV5-6
clone_size: NA
j_call: TRBJ2-7
d_call: NA
cdr3_nt: TGTGCCAGCAGCTTCCGACAGACCTATTACGAGCAGTACTTC
cdr3_aa: CASSFRQTYYEQYF

v_call: TRBV4-3
clone_size: NA
j_call: TRBJ2-1
d_call: TRBD2
cdr3_nt: TGCGCCAGCAGCCATTCGACAGGGGGAGGACTAGCGGGAGTCGGGTATGAGCAGTTCTTC
cdr3_aa: CASSHSTGGGLAGVGYEQFF

v_call: TRBV6-1
clone_size: NA
j_call: TRBJ2-7
d_call: TRBD2
cdr3_nt: TGTGCCAGCAGTGAAAGGACTAGCGGGGCATTTTACGAGCAGTACTTC
cdr3_aa: CASSERTSGAFYEQYF

v_call: TRBV9
clone_size: NA
j_call: TRBJ2-1
d_call: NA
cdr3_nt: TGTGCCAGCAGCGTAGGTTCTAGCTCCTACAATGAGCAGTTCTTC
cdr3_aa: CASSVGSSSYNEQFF

v_call: TRBV5-6
clone_size: NA
j_call: TRBJ2-3
d_call: TRBD1
cdr3_nt: TGTGCCAGCAGCTGGGGACAGGGGAGCACAGATACGCAGTATTTT
cdr3_aa: CASSWGQGSTDTQYF

v_call: TRBV27
clone_size: NA
j_call: TRBJ1-5
d_call: NA
cdr3_nt: TGTGCCAGCAGTTTAACACCTTATCAGCCCCAGCATTTT
cdr3_aa: CASSLTPYQPQHF

v_call: TRBV5-6
clone_size: NA
j_call: TRBJ1-3
d_call: NA
cdr3_nt: TGTGCCAGCAGCCGTGGAAACACCATATATTTT
cdr3_aa: CASSRGNTIYF

v_call: TRBV11-3
clone_size: NA
j_call: TRBJ1-6
d_call: NA
cdr3_nt: TGTGCCAGCAGCCCCGGACAGACACCCCTCCACTTT
cdr3_aa: CASSPGQTPLHF

v_call: TRBV6-2/TRBV6-3
clone_size: NA
j_call: TRBJ2-6
d_call: TRBD2
cdr3_nt: TGTGCCAGCAGCCGGACTAGCGTCCGCCTATCTGGGGCCAACGTCCTGACTTTC
cdr3_aa: CASSRTSVRLSGANVLTF

v_call: TRBV10-1
clone_size: NA
j_call: TRBJ2-5
d_call: NA
cdr3_nt: TGCGCCAGCAGTGAGTCGAAGGGACTCACCGGAGAGACCCAGTACTTC
cdr3_aa: CASSESKGLTGETQYF

v_call: TRBV25-1
clone_size: NA
j_call: TRBJ1-4
d_call: NA
cdr3_nt: TGTGCCAGCAGTGGTACAGAGTTTGCAACTAATGAAAAACTGTTTTTT
cdr3_aa: CASSGTEFATNEKLFF

v_call: TRBV28
clone_size: NA
j_call: TRBJ2-1
d_call: NA
cdr3_nt: TGTGCCAGCAGTTTATATGAGGGTCCCAATGAGCAGTTCTTC
cdr3_aa: CASSLYEGPNEQFF

v_call: TRBV4-3
clone_size: NA
j_call: TRBJ2-5
d_call: TRBD2
cdr3_nt: TGCGCCAGCAGCCAAGTATGGGGACTAGCGGATCAAGAGACCCAGTACTTC
cdr3_aa: CASSQVWGLADQETQYF

v_call: TRBV6-6
clone_size: NA
j_call: TRBJ1-2
d_call: NA
cdr3_nt: TGTGCCAGCAGTAAGGACAACAACTATGGCTACACCTTC
cdr3_aa: CASSKDNNYGYTF

v_call: TRBV3-1/TRBV3-2
clone_size: NA
j_call: TRBJ2-7
d_call: TRBD2
cdr3_nt: TGTGCCAGCAGCCATGTACCTAGCGGGTCCCACTACGAGCAGTACTTC
cdr3_aa: CASSHVPSGSHYEQYF

v_call: TRBV7-9
clone_size: NA
j_call: TRBJ2-5
d_call: TRBD2
cdr3_nt: TGTGCCAGCAGCTCTAGCGGGAGTGCGGAGACCCAGTACTTC
cdr3_aa: CASSSSGSAETQYF

v_call: TRBV11-1
clone_size: once
j_call: TRBJ1-5
d_call: NA
cdr3_nt: TGTGCCAGCAGCTTTAAGATCCAGGGCAGAAATCAGCCCCAGCATTTT
cdr3_aa: CASSFKIQGRNQPQHF

v_call: TRBV28
clone_size: NA
j_call: TRBJ1-2
d_call: NA
cdr3_nt: TGTGCCAGCAGTGGGCAGGGGCAAAACTATGGCTACACCTTC
cdr3_aa: CASSGQGQNYGYTF

v_call: TRBV5-1
clone_size: NA
j_call: TRBJ2-2
d_call: TRBD1
cdr3_nt: TGCGCCAGCAGCCTGGGACAGGGGAACACCGGGGAGCTGTTTTTT
cdr3_aa: CASSLGQGNTGELFF

v_call: TRBV4-2
clone_size: many
j_call: TRBJ2-3
d_call: TRBD2
cdr3_nt: TGTGCCAGCAGCCAAGATTGGAGGGGAGGGGGCACAGATACGCAGTATTTT
cdr3_aa: CASSQDWRGGGTDTQYF

v_call: TRBV29-1
clone_size: few
j_call: TRBJ1-1
d_call: NA
cdr3_nt: TGCAGCGTTGTCGCCTGGGACAAGGGGCGTACTGAAGCTTTCTTT
cdr3_aa: CSVVAWDKGRTEAFF

v_call: TRBV2
clone_size: NA
j_call: TRBJ1-1
d_call: NA
cdr3_nt: TGTGCCAGCACCGGGAACACTGAAGCTTTCTTT
cdr3_aa: CASTGNTEAFF

v_call: TRBV19
clone_size: NA
j_call: TRBJ2-3
d_call: TRBD2
cdr3_nt: TGTGCCAGTACCCTCGCGGGGGGCACAGATACGCAGTATTTT
cdr3_aa: CASTLAGGTDTQYF

v_call: TRBV12-3/TRBV12-4
clone_size: NA
j_call: TRBJ2-2
d_call: NA
cdr3_nt: TGTGCCAGCAGTATATACACCGGGGAGCTGTTTTTT
cdr3_aa: CASSIYTGELFF

v_call: TRBV21-1
clone_size: NA
j_call: TRBJ1-1
d_call: NA
cdr3_nt: TGTGCCAGCAGCAAAGAAAGGGGACAAAACCCTCTCGGAACATCCTACATGAACACTGAAGCTTTCTTT
cdr3_aa: CASSKERGQNPLGTSYMNTEAFF

v_call: TRBV28
clone_size: once
j_call: TRBJ2-3
d_call: NA
cdr3_nt: TGTGCCAGCAGTTTGGCGGGGGCAACAGATACGCAGTATTTT
cdr3_aa: CASSLAGATDTQYF

v_call: TRBV7-2
clone_size: NA
j_call: TRBJ1-2
d_call: NA
cdr3_nt: TGTGCCAGCAGCTTAGGAAGGACGAGGGATGACTATGGCTACACCTTC
cdr3_aa: CASSLGRTRDDYGYTF

v_call: TRBV5-1
clone_size: NA
j_call: TRBJ2-5
d_call: NA
cdr3_nt: TGCGCCAGCAGCTCGACAGGCCGAACCTTCCAAGAGACCCAGTACTTC
cdr3_aa: CASSSTGRTFQETQYF

v_call: TRBV6-2/TRBV6-3
clone_size: once
j_call: TRBJ2-7
d_call: NA
cdr3_nt: TGTGCCAGCAGTGGTTCGACAGGAGTTCTAACGGACTACGAGCAGTACTTC
cdr3_aa: CASSGSTGVLTDYEQYF

v_call: TRBV7-2
clone_size: NA
j_call: TRBJ1-1
d_call: NA
cdr3_nt: TGTGCCAGCAGCTTCTCGGTAGCCTTGAACACTGAAGCTTTCTTT
cdr3_aa: CASSFSVALNTEAFF

v_call: TRBV11-2
clone_size: once
j_call: TRBJ2-7
d_call: NA
cdr3_nt: TGTGCCAGCAGCTTAGGACTAGAACACGAGCAGTACTTC
cdr3_aa: CASSLGLEHEQYF

v_call: TRBV9
clone_size: NA
j_call: TRBJ2-5
d_call: NA
cdr3_nt: TGTGCCAGCAGCGCCTTTGGGGGGAGCGAGACCCAGTACTTC
cdr3_aa: CASSAFGGSETQYF

v_call: TRBV6-2/TRBV6-3
clone_size: NA
j_call: TRBJ1-5
d_call: TRBD1
cdr3_nt: TGTGCCAGCAGTTACGGACAGGGGGGCTATAGCAATCAGCCCCAGCATTTT
cdr3_aa: CASSYGQGGYSNQPQHF

v_call: TRBV28
clone_size: NA
j_call: TRBJ1-1
d_call: NA
cdr3_nt: TGTGCCAGCAGTTTTTCGGGGAGCCTGGCGGACACTGAAGCTTTCTTT
cdr3_aa: CASSFSGSLADTEAFF

v_call: TRBV7-2
clone_size: NA
j_call: TRBJ2-7
d_call: NA
cdr3_nt: TGTGCCAGCAGCTTAGGCAACAGAGCCTACGAGCAGTACTTC
cdr3_aa: CASSLGNRAYEQYF

v_call: TRBV5-3
clone_size: NA
j_call: TRBJ1-1
d_call: TRBD1
cdr3_nt: TGTGCCAGAAGCAAGGGACAGGTCACCCAGACAAAGAACACTGAAGCTTTCTTT
cdr3_aa: CARSKGQVTQTKNTEAFF

v_call: TRBV6-2/TRBV6-3
clone_size: NA
j_call: TRBJ2-7
d_call: NA
cdr3_nt: TGTGCCAGCAGTTATGGGGGAGGAGCGGCCCACGAGCAGTACTTC
cdr3_aa: CASSYGGGAAHEQYF

v_call: TRBV5-5
clone_size: NA
j_call: TRBJ2-6
d_call: NA
cdr3_nt: TGTGCCAGCAGCTTGGACACTGGGGCCAACGTCCTGACTTTC
cdr3_aa: CASSLDTGANVLTF

v_call: TRBV30
clone_size: NA
j_call: TRBJ2-3
d_call: NA
cdr3_nt: TGTGCCGGGGCTTCGTCAGATACGCAGTATTTT
cdr3_aa: CAGASSDTQYF